This TCR beta chain was obtained from a study of PD-1 blockade in classical Hodgkin lymphoma. Looking at the study overall: Nivolumab dosing for patients was 3 mg/kg, administered intravenously every 2 weeks.

In the case of this clone: Its antigen is not identified.

Here immunoSEQ multiplex PCR was the method, and the copy in TCRdb shows in-frame clones only, minus some. The sample includes nearly 25,000 clones, about 80% of them seen just once. General observations from the study: Newly diagnosed patients were reported to start with lower TCR diversity than healthy donors. Whereas CD4+ TCR diversity had risen significantly by C4D1, CD8+ TCR diversity had not. Patients newly diagnosed and complete responders had comparable baseline diversity.

The CDR3 is 12 amino acids. The germline V gene has CDR1 SGHTA and CDR2 FQGNSA. Trimming removed 3 bases from V and 2 bases from J, with 3 bases in between. Each patient's relapse followed autologous stem cell transplantation, and brentuximab vedotin exposure varied. The V gene is TRBV7-2, the J gene TRBJ2-3; D ambiguous. This receptor was identified in a human donor with classical Hodgkin lymphoma. The specimen was peripheral blood mononuclear cells (PBMCs), collected before the second cycle of nivolumab. The CDR3 DNA reads as TGTGCCAGCAGCTTTCCCACAGATACGCAGTATTTT. Its translation is CASSFPTDTQYF.